One sample yielded the 20 T cell receptor beta chains listed below, sequenced in a study of human T cells and chemical hapten exposure. TCRdb reprocessed the RACE reads via MiXCR and lists one record per CDR3 protein. The table includes about 110,000 distinct CDR3 sequences, about a tenth detected once. Described time point: patch test 2, 6 weeks after DPC sensitization. The treatment was: therapeutic diphenylcyclopropenone sensitization with weekly scalp DPC. The source was whole blood, collected in connection with sensitization to the hapten diphenylcyclopropenone (DPC). These TCRs come from a woman between 40 and 50 years old with alopecia areata. Some clones in this sample may be carry-over from other donors' samples.

There are a few counts of this clonotype. The chain employs TRBV7-9 and TRBJ2-4; D is perhaps TRBD2 (6 bases). The CDR3 is 15 amino acids. V lost 2 bases and J lost 0, with 8 bases in between. Germline V gives CDR1 SEHNR, CDR2 FQNEAQ (reference sequence). In DNA form, the CDR3 reads TGTGCCAGCAGCTTATGGGGGGAAGCCAAAAACATTCAGTACTTC. It yields the protein CASSLWGEAKNIQYF.

This clonotype was picked up a small number of times. The V gene is TRBV28, the J gene TRBJ1-5; TRBD1 might be the D (5 bases). Germline V gene sequence: CDR1 MDHEN, CDR2 SYDVKM. Deletions cut 4 bases from V and 4 bases from J, with 11 bases between. The CDR3 sequence is 14 residues long. The CDR3 protein is CASSSGDGNQPQHF. In DNA form, the CDR3 reads TGTGCCAGCAGTTCCGGGGACGGAAATCAGCCCCAGCATTTT.

This clonotype came up a few times. The chain recombines TRBV7-8 with TRBJ1-5, with no clear D. CDR1 is SGHVS, CDR2 FQNEAQ, per germline. CDR3 length: 14 residues. Trimming cost V 4 bases and J 5 bases, with 12 bases left between them. CDR3 coding DNA: TGTGCCAGCAGCTCGTTCCCGGAAGATCAGCCCCAGCATTTT. It specifies CASSSFPEDQPQHF.

Ten or more counts support this clonotype. V usage is TRBV18 and J usage is TRBJ2-7, with D tentatively TRBD1 (6 bases). CDR1 is KGHSH and CDR2 is LQKENI in the germline V gene. CDR3 length: 14 amino acids. V lost 3 bases and J 2 bases, leaving 11 bases between the germline ends. The CDR3 loop reads CASSPDSRPYEQYF. The CDR3 coding sequence is TGTGCCAGCTCACCGGACAGCAGACCCTACGAGCAGTACTTC.

This clonotype appeared many times. This rearrangement joins TRBV20-1 to TRBJ1-5; D unresolved. CDR1 is DFQATT, CDR2 SNEGSKA, per germline (reference sequence). The V end was cut by 1 base, the J end by 2 bases, with 9 bases between. This CDR3 spans 14 amino acids. CDR3 sequence: CSARVGLGNQPQHF. The CDR3 DNA follows: TGCAGTGCTAGAGTAGGGTTGGGCAATCAGCCCCAGCATTTT.

This clonotype was seen only a few times. J is TRBJ2-7 and V is TRBV2; D is unresolved. CDR3 length: 11 residues. V dropped 6 bases and J dropped 6 bases, with 9 bases sitting between them. Germline V lookup: CDR1 SNHLY, CDR2 FYNNEI. The CDR3 loop is CASSERREQYF. CDR3 bases: TGTGCCAGCAGCGAGAGACGCGAGCAGTACTTC.

This chain joins TRBV10-3 and TRBJ2-3, with 7 bases that match TRBD1. Trimming removed 0 bases from V and 5 bases from J; junction bases left unmatched: 2. The CDR3 runs 14 residues. Germline loops: CDR1 ENHRY, CDR2 SYGVKD. CDR3 DNA: TGTGCCATCAGTGAGTCCCCAGGGGGAGATACGCAGTATTTT. Its translation: CAISESPGGDTQYF.

This clonotype occurred many times. The chain recombines TRBV7-2 with TRBJ1-3; D is possibly TRBD1 (6 bases). This CDR3 is 14 amino acids long. Germline V gene sequence: CDR1 SGHTA, CDR2 FQGNSA. The V end was cut by 7 bases, the J end by 4 bases, with 14 bases between. The CDR3 is CASKTTTGGNTIYF. In nucleotides, the CDR3 is TGTGCCAGCAAAACAACGACAGGCGGAAACACCATATATTTT.

This clonotype was counted only a few times. The gene calls are TRBV5-4 and TRBJ2-1; D call uncertain. CDR1 and CDR2 (germline): SGHNT, YYREEE (reference sequence). Trimming took 0 bases from V and 12 from J, leaving 13 bases between them. The CDR3 runs 13 residues. Here the CDR3 reads CASSLEGRSGQFF. The CDR3 bases are TGTGCCAGCAGCTTGGAGGGCCGCTCGGGGCAGTTCTTC.

V is TRBV6-6 and J is TRBJ2-7; 8 bases agree with TRBD2. Germline CDR1 MNHNY, CDR2 SVGAGI (reference sequence). This CDR3 is built from 13 residues. Germline trimming cut 6 bases from V and 6 bases from J; bases unmatched to any gene: 7. CDR3 sequence (DNA): TGTGCCAGCAGACCCGGACTAGCAGCCGAGCAGTACTTC. Its protein product is CASRPGLAAEQYF.

This clonotype was seen only a few times. This rearrangement joins TRBV29-1 to TRBJ1-2; D gene ambiguous. The CDR3 runs 13 residues. V dropped 3 bases and J dropped 5 bases, with 13 bases sitting between them. CDR1 and CDR2 (germline): SQVTM, ANQGSEA. The CDR3 spells CSVDTRGYYGYTF. CDR3 DNA: TGCAGCGTTGACACCCGGGGATATTATGGCTACACCTTC.

The chain uses TRBV4-3 and TRBJ2-1, with D perhaps matching TRBD2 (5 bases). The CDR3 totals 14 residues. Trimming took 0 bases from V and 7 from J, leaving 10 bases between them. Germline CDR1 and CDR2: LGHNA and YSLEER. This CDR3 is CASSQDIAGNEQFF. The CDR3, as DNA: TGCGCCAGCAGCCAAGATATTGCGGGTAATGAGCAGTTCTTC.

The genes are TRBV7-9 and TRBJ2-7; 9 bases fit TRBD2. CDR1 is SEHNR and CDR2 is FQNEAQ in the germline V gene (reference sequence). J gave up 5 bases and V 1 base, and 6 bases lay outside the gene matches. This CDR3 region has 15 residues. Here the CDR3 reads CASSLGGGATHEQYF. The CDR3 DNA reads TGTGCCAGCAGCTTAGGCGGGGGGGCCACCCACGAGCAGTACTTC.

This clonotype was counted many times. The V call is TRBV7-9, the J call TRBJ1-2; D gene uncertain. Trimming took off 0 bases at V and 4 bases at J, with 9 bases between the two ends. CDR1 is SEHNR and CDR2 is FQNEAQ in the germline V gene (reference sequence). The CDR3 length is 14 residues. DNA of the CDR3: TGTGCCAGCAGCTTAGCTGGGCAGCTCTATGGCTACACCTTC. Translated, it gives CASSLAGQLYGYTF. The full variable domain, with the rest looked up from reference TRBV7-9 and TRBJ1-2, is DTGVSQNPRHKITKRGQNVTFRCDPISEHNRLYWYRQTLGQGPEFLTYFQNEAQLEKSRLLSDRFSAERPKGSFSTLEIQRTEQGDSAMYLCASSLAGQLYGYTFGSGTRLTVV.

This clonotype showed up many times. The rearrangement uses TRBV11-2 and TRBJ1-1; TRBD1 might be the D (5 bases). The CDR3 runs to 13 residues. Germline V gene data show CDR1 as SGHAT and CDR2 as FQNNGV. V lost 5 bases, J lost 2 bases, and 9 bases lay in between. The CDR3 DNA follows: TGTGCCAGCAGCCAAGGGGTCAACACTGAAGCTTTCTTT. This encodes CASSQGVNTEAFF. Full variable domain (missing parts from reference TRBV11-2 and TRBJ1-1): EAGVAQSPRYKIIEKRQSVAFWCNPISGHATLYWYQQILGQGPKLLIQFQNNGVVDDSQLPKDRFSAERLKGVDSTLKIQPAKLEDSAVYLCASSQGVNTEAFFGQGTRLTVV.

The chain combines TRBV6-5 with TRBJ2-7, with 8 bases fitting TRBD1. With 7 bases clipped from V and 5 bases from J, the junction kept 10 bases outside the gene matches. The CDR3 length is 14 residues. From germline, CDR1 is MNHEY and CDR2 SVGAGI. CDR3 sequence (DNA): TGTGCCAGCAATGACAGGGGTGAGGCCCACGAGCAGTACTTC. Translating gives CASNDRGEAHEQYF.

J is TRBJ2-5 and V is TRBV18; D may be TRBD2 (5 bases). Germline V CDR1 and CDR2: KGHSH, LQKENI. This CDR3 spans 15 amino acids. The germline V and J ends were trimmed by 0 bases and 5 bases, with 13 bases remaining between them. Here the CDR3 reads CASSPPSGLGETQYF. CDR3 coding DNA: TGTGCCAGCTCACCACCCAGCGGACTGGGGGAGACCCAGTACTTC.

There are many counts of this clonotype. The chain combines TRBV1 with TRBJ2-1; whether TRBD2, the table's D call, matches the DNA was not checked. TRBV1 represents a pseudogene. The CDR3 consists of 14 residues. The chain's CDR3 is CTSSPSGGGIEQFF. CDR3 nucleotides: TGCACCAGCAGCCCCAGCGGGGGGGGGATTGAGCAGTTCTTC.

This clonotype was detected ten times or more. V and J are TRBV5-1 and TRBJ2-2; D is perhaps TRBD1 (5 bases). This CDR3 region has 16 residues. Germline-derived CDR1 and CDR2 are SGHRS and YFSETQ. V was clipped by 1 base and J by 3 bases, with 13 bases between them. In nucleotides, the CDR3 is TGCGCCAGCAGCTTGATCGCCAGGGCGGACACCGGGGAGCTGTTTTTT. This codes for CASSLIARADTGELFF.

This clonotype has more than one count but fewer than ten. This chain uses TRBV30 with TRBJ2-3; D is unclear. The CDR3 spans 13 residues. Germline CDR1 is GTSNPN and CDR2 is SVGIG (reference sequence). V lost 3 bases and J 5 bases, leaving 12 bases between the germline ends. The CDR3 nucleotides are TGTGCCTGGAGGCGACCCTCCCAAGATACGCAGTATTTT. Residues: CAWRRPSQDTQYF.